This entry lists 30 T cell receptor beta chains sequenced from one sample in a study of blood T cell repertoires in COVID-19. Assay: immunoSEQ multiplex PCR; the TCRdb copy retains only in-frame clones and omits some. The data show fewer than 95,000 clones, with just over 85% seen just once and approximately 5.1% held by the top ten. The specimen was peripheral blood. Source of these receptors: a woman older than 75 with acute or convalescent COVID-19.

This chain joins TRBV27 and TRBJ1-6, with 9 bases that match TRBD1. V shed 6 bases, J shed 7 bases, and the junction held 10 bases outside the gene matches. The germline V gene encodes CDR1 MNHEY and CDR2 SMNVEV (reference sequence). This CDR3 spans 16 amino acids. The CDR3 loop reads CASSHYRGQGNSPLHF. In DNA, the CDR3 is TGTGCCAGCAGCCATTACCGCGGACAGGGGAATTCACCCCTCCACTTT.

The gene calls are TRBV19 and TRBJ1-5, with 8 bases lining up with TRBD1. CDR3 length: 15 amino acids. V trimming: 5 bases; J trimming: 7 bases; junction bases outside the gene matches: 10. CDR1 and CDR2 (germline): LNHDA, SQIVND (reference sequence). This CDR3 is CASSADRGPGQPQHF. The CDR3 region has the DNA TGTGCCAGTAGTGCAGACAGGGGTCCGGGGCAGCCCCAGCATTTT.

V is TRBV5-5 and J is TRBJ2-2; D is unresolved. Between the trimmed V and J ends, which lost 0 bases and 7 bases, there was a span of 4 bases. The CDR3 extends over 12 amino acids. CDR1 is SGHKS and CDR2 is YYEKEE in the germline V gene (reference sequence). The CDR3 region has the DNA TGTGCCAGCAGCTTGGAGCTCGGGGAGCTGTTTTTT. Translating gives CASSLELGELFF.

This clone was observed once. The rearrangement uses TRBV6-5 and TRBJ1-4; D is unclear. CDR3 length: 12 amino acids. Germline lookup yields CDR1 MNHEY and CDR2 SVGAGI. V gave up 0 bases and J gave up 8 bases, with 4 bases separating them. Written as DNA, the CDR3 is TGTGCCAGCAGTTACTCGAGGGAAAAACTGTTTTTT. As protein: CASSYSREKLFF.

The chain couples TRBV18 to TRBJ2-7, with D possibly TRBD1 on 6 matching bases. Germline CDR1 reads KGHSH; CDR2 reads LQKENI. Trimming stripped 5 bases from V and 3 bases from J, with 23 bases between. The CDR3 is made up of 17 amino acids. This chain's CDR3 is CASSSKALGQRGYEQYF. The CDR3 DNA reads as TGTGCCAGCTCATCAAAGGCCCTAGGACAGAGAGGCTACGAGCAGTACTTC.

The rearrangement links TRBV4-1 to TRBJ2-1; 15 nucleotides line up with TRBD2. This CDR3 has 16 residues. From germline, CDR1 is MGHRA and CDR2 YSYEKL. Trimming took 1 base from V and 7 from J; bases not matched to a gene: 2. The DNA of the CDR3 is TGCGCCAGCAGCCAAGTTGGGACTAGCGGGAGGAATGAGCAGTTCTTC. It codes for CASSQVGTSGRNEQFF.

The chain is built from TRBV19 and TRBJ1-4; tentatively, D is TRBD1 (6 bases). V lost 7 bases, J lost 4 bases, and 7 bases lay in between. Germline CDR1 and CDR2: LNHDA and SQIVND (reference sequence). The CDR3 extends over 12 amino acids. CDR3 sequence reads: CASTRGNEKLFF. Here the CDR3 DNA reads TGTGCCAGTACCAGGGGTAATGAAAAACTGTTTTTT.

The V call is TRBV28, the J call TRBJ2-7; D is perhaps TRBD2 (6 bases). Germline lookup yields CDR1 MDHEN and CDR2 SYDVKM. Trimming shortened V by 2 bases and J by 0 bases, and 8 bases separated the two germline ends. The CDR3 sequence is 14 residues long. The CDR3 nucleotides are TGTGCCAGCAGTTTAGGCGGGACCTCCTACGAGCAGTACTTC. Residues: CASSLGGTSYEQYF. The variable domain in full, with the rest retrieved from reference TRBV28 and TRBJ2-7, is DVKVTQSSRYLVKRTGEKVFLECVQDMDHENMFWYRQDPGLGLRLIYFSYDVKMKEKGDIPEGYSVSREKKERFSLILESASTNQTSMYLCASSLGGTSYEQYFGPGTRLTVT.

The J gene is TRBJ1-3, the V gene TRBV4-2; weak D call: TRBD1 (6 bases). There are 15 residues in the CDR3. Germline V gives CDR1 LGHNA, CDR2 YNFKEQ. Trimming cost V 1 base and J 4 bases, with 11 bases left between them. The CDR3 sequence is CASSQVTGMGNTIYF. For the CDR3, the DNA is TGTGCCAGCAGCCAAGTTACAGGGATGGGAAACACCATATATTTT.

Here the CDR3 DNA reads TGTGCCAGCACCCCAAAGAGGGCCTATGGCTACACCTTC. Its protein product is CASTPKRAYGYTF. The V gene is TRBV6-5, the J gene TRBJ1-2; D gene uncertain. CDR3 length equals 13 residues. Germline V gives CDR1 MNHEY, CDR2 SVGAGI. Between the trimmed V and J ends, which lost 7 bases and 4 bases, there was a span of 13 bases.

This clone was counted only a few times. The chain recombines TRBV6-5 with TRBJ1-1; TRBD1 aligns across 8 bases. The CDR3 consists of 15 residues. The germline CDR1 and CDR2 sequences are MNHEY and SVGAGI. The J segment lost 4 bases and the V segment lost 5 bases, leaving 9 bases of the junction unmatched. The CDR3 region has the DNA TGTGCCAGCAGTCCCAGGACAGGGTTAGGCACTGAAGCTTTCTTT. Translation: CASSPRTGLGTEAFF.

This chain joins TRBV19 and TRBJ2-2; TRBD2 agrees at 7 bases. Germline CDR1 and CDR2: LNHDA and SQIVND (reference sequence). Trimming at V came to 3 bases and at J to 14 bases, leaving 9 bases not matched to a gene. CDR3 length: 13 residues. The CDR3 DNA reads TGTGCCAGTAGTATTGGGACTACCCGATTCCTGTTTTTT. This sequence encodes CASSIGTTRFLFF.

J is TRBJ2-2 and V is TRBV19; 10 positions match TRBD1. CDR1 is LNHDA, CDR2 SQIVND, per germline (reference sequence). The CDR3 spans 14 residues. V trimming: 4 bases; J trimming: 8 bases; junction bases outside the gene matches: 4. The CDR3, as DNA: TGTGCCAGTAGTACGACAGGGGGCATAGGGGAGCTGTTTTTT. Its translation: CASSTTGGIGELFF. Supplemented by reference TRBV19 and TRBJ2-2, the full variable domain reads DGGITQSPKYLFRKEGQNVTLSCEQNLNHDAMYWYRQDPGQGLRLIYYSQIVNDFQKGDIAEGYSVSREKKESFPLTVTSAQKNPTAFYLCASSTTGGIGELFFGEGSRLTVL.

The chain employs TRBV6-2 or TRBV6-3 and TRBJ1-6, with D maybe TRBD1 (6 bases). From germline, CDR1 is MNHEY and CDR2 SVGEGT. Trimming removed 0 bases at V and 5 bases at J, with 11 bases between. CDR3 size: 16 residues. CDR3 loop: CASSYSARGNNSPLHF. As DNA, the CDR3 is TGTGCCAGCAGTTACTCGGCCAGGGGAAATAATTCACCCCTCCACTTT.

This chain uses TRBV2 with TRBJ2-7; 9 bases match TRBD2. The J segment lost 2 bases and the V segment lost 7 bases, leaving 3 bases of the junction unmatched. CDR1 SNHLY and CDR2 FYNNEI come from the germline V gene. This CDR3 is built from 13 residues. The CDR3 spells CASIVAGAYEQYF. The CDR3 DNA follows: TGTGCCAGCATCGTAGCGGGAGCCTACGAGCAGTACTTC.

The V gene is TRBV18, the J gene TRBJ1-2, with TRBD1 identical over 8 bases. V lost 2 bases and J lost 3; bases outside the gene matches: 5. The CDR3 is 15 residues long. From germline, CDR1 is KGHSH and CDR2 LQKENI. The CDR3 is CASSPGQGADYGYTF. Here the CDR3 DNA reads TGTGCCAGCTCACCAGGACAGGGTGCCGACTATGGCTACACCTTC.

The V and J genes are TRBV2 and TRBJ2-7; 8 bases fit TRBD1. CDR1 and CDR2 from the germline V gene are SNHLY and FYNNEI. This CDR3 contains 15 residues. J was trimmed by 1 base and V by 4 bases; bases with no gene match: 6. CDR3 nucleotide sequence: TGTGCCAGCAGTGGTTATGGACAGGGTTCCTACGAGCAGTACTTC. Translated: CASSGYGQGSYEQYF.

The chain is built from TRBV30 and TRBJ2-3; TRBD2 agrees at 9 bases. The CDR3 runs 12 residues. The germline CDR1 and CDR2 sequences are GTSNPN and SVGIG (reference sequence). V lost 7 bases and J lost 4; bases outside the gene matches: 3. The CDR3 nucleotides read TGTGCCTTACAGCGGGAGGCAGATACGCAGTATTTT. It encodes CALQREADTQYF.

V usage is TRBV11-2 and J usage is TRBJ2-1; D is possibly TRBD2 (5 bases). Trimming shortened V by 5 bases and J by 2 bases, and 10 bases separated the two germline ends. The germline CDR1 and CDR2 sequences are SGHAT and FQNNGV. This CDR3 has 14 amino acids. The CDR3 DNA reads TGTGCCAGCAGCACCCAGCGGACCTACAATGAGCAGTTCTTC. Encoded protein: CASSTQRTYNEQFF.

V is TRBV2 and J is TRBJ1-1; no definite D call. Trimming left V 6 bases short and J 9 bases short, with 11 bases between. The CDR3 sequence is 11 residues long. Per germline, CDR1 SNHLY and CDR2 FYNNEI. The CDR3 coding sequence is TGTGCCAGCAGGCTCGATACAAAAGCTTTCTTT. Its translation: CASRLDTKAFF.

V gene TRBV5-5 combines with J gene TRBJ2-1; 7 positions agree with TRBD1. Trimming at V came to 0 bases and at J to 5 bases, leaving 5 bases not matched to a gene. The V gene's germline CDR1 is SGHKS and CDR2 YYEKEE (reference sequence). The CDR3 is 15 residues long. The CDR3 region has the DNA TGTGCCAGCAGCTTGGACCCGACAGGGAACAATGAGCAGTTCTTC. This codes for CASSLDPTGNNEQFF.

The genes are TRBV6-5 and TRBJ1-6; D is unclear. The CDR3 covers 15 residues. Germline loops: CDR1 MNHEY, CDR2 SVGAGI. Between the trimmed V and J ends, which lost 4 bases and 6 bases, there was a span of 13 bases. The CDR3 coding sequence is TGTGCCAGCAGTTCCGTGGCAGGCATTAATTCACCCCTCCACTTT. As protein: CASSSVAGINSPLHF.

The chain joins TRBV6-6 to TRBJ2-7, with D unresolved. With 10 bases removed from V and 6 bases from J, the gap between germline ends came to 16 bases. CDR3 size: 12 residues. Germline values: CDR1 MNHNY, CDR2 SVGAGI (reference sequence). CDR3 region: CATTLSGFEQYF. The CDR3 bases are TGTGCCACCACCCTCTCGGGTTTCGAGCAGTACTTC.

The chain couples TRBV28 to TRBJ1-2; TRBD1 matches at 8 bases. V shed 4 bases and J 8 bases; nucleotides not matched to a gene: 6. Germline lookup yields CDR1 MDHEN and CDR2 SYDVKM. CDR3 size: 13 residues. CDR3 DNA sequence: TGTGCCAGCAGTTCCGGACAGGGTGGAGGCTACACCTTC. Its protein product is CASSSGQGGGYTF.

The rearrangement uses TRBV14 and TRBJ2-5, with D tentatively TRBD2 (6 bases). Looked up from germline, CDR1 is SGHDN and CDR2 is FVKESK. V lost 4 bases, J lost 1 base, and 10 bases lay in between. The CDR3 extends over 14 amino acids. CDR3 sequence reads: CASSLRDSQETQYF. The CDR3 DNA follows: TGTGCCAGCAGCCTCCGGGACTCCCAAGAGACCCAGTACTTC.

This sequence joins TRBV5-1 and TRBJ1-1; 10 bases are shared with TRBD1. V shed 4 bases, J shed 6 bases, and the junction held 12 bases outside the gene matches. CDR3 length: 16 residues. CDR1 and CDR2 from the germline V gene are SGHRS and YFSETQ. CDR3 loop: CASSDGTGVIPSEAFF. The CDR3, as DNA: TGCGCCAGCAGCGACGGGACAGGGGTCATCCCTTCTGAAGCTTTCTTT.

V and J are TRBV5-5 and TRBJ1-1, with 8 bases fitting TRBD1. Germline V CDR1 and CDR2: SGHKS, YYEKEE (reference sequence). There are 14 residues in the CDR3. V dropped 5 bases and J dropped 3; count of bases not matched to a gene: 6. CDR3 in amino acids: CASRRQGSDTEAFF. CDR3 DNA: TGTGCCAGCAGAAGACAGGGGTCCGACACTGAAGCTTTCTTT.

The chain has TRBV3-1 (or the pseudogene TRBV3-2) and TRBJ2-7; no firm D call. The germline V and J ends were trimmed by 4 bases and 5 bases, with 15 bases remaining between them. This CDR3 spans 14 amino acids. Germline V gene sequence: CDR1 LGHDT, CDR2 YNNKEL (reference sequence). The CDR3 nucleotides read TGTGCCAGCAGCCCTTTGGCTGCTCTGAACGAGCAGTACTTC. Protein: CASSPLAALNEQYF.

This chain joins TRBV7-6 and TRBJ1-3; D uncertain. This CDR3 is 17 amino acids long. Trimming took off 0 bases at V and 0 bases at J, with 12 bases between the two ends. The germline V gene encodes CDR1 SGHVS and CDR2 FNYEAQ. The CDR3 loop is CASSLALPVRSGNTIYF. For the CDR3, the DNA is TGTGCCAGCAGCTTAGCTCTTCCGGTTCGCTCTGGAAACACCATATATTTT.

The chain employs TRBV18 and TRBJ2-3; 8 nucleotides match TRBD2. CDR1 KGHSH and CDR2 LQKENI come from the germline V gene. Trimming removed 1 base from V and 1 base from J; junction bases left unmatched: 1. CDR3 length: 15 residues. CDR3 residues: CASSPQAGGTDTQYF. CDR3 DNA sequence: TGTGCCAGCTCACCACAAGCGGGGGGCACAGATACGCAGTATTTT.